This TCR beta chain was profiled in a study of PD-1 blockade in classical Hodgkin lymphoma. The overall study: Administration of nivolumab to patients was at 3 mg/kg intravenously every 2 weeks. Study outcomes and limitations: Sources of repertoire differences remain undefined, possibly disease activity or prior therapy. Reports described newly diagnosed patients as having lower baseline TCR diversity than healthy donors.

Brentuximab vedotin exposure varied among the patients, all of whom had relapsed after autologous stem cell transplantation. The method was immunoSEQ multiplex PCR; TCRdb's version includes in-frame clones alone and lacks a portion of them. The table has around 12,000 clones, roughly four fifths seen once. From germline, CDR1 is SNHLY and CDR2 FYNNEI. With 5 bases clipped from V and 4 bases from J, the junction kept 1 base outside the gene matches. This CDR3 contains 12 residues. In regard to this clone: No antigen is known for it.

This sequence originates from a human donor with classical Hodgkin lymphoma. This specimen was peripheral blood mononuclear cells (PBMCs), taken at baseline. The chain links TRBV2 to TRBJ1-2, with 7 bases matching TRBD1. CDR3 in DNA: TGTGCCAGCAGTCGGGACAGCTATGGCTACACCTTC. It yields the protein CASSRDSYGYTF.